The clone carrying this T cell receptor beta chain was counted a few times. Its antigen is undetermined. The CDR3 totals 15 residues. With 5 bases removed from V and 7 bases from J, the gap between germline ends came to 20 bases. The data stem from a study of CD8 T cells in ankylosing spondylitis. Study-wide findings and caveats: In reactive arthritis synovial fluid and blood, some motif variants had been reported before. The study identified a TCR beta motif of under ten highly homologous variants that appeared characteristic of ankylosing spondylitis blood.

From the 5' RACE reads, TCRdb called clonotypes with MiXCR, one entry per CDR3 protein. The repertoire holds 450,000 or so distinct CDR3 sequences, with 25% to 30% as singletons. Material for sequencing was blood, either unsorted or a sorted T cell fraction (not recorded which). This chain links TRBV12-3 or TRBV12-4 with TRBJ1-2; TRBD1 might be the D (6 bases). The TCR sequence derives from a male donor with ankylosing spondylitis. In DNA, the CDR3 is TGTGCCAGCAGTAACGAACGCTCCGGGGGGCTTGGCTACACCTTC. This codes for CASSNERSGGLGYTF.